This T cell receptor beta chain stems from a study of T-cell memory formation after mild COVID-19. General study findings and limits: Pre-infection memory harbored some responding clones, suggesting cross-reactive memory joined. Confirmation of SARS-CoV-2 specificity was lacking for second-wave clones peaking day 37.

Germline trimming cut 6 bases from V and 3 bases from J; bases unmatched to any gene: 6. The germline CDR1 and CDR2 sequences are SGHTA and FQGNSA. This CDR3 is built from 16 residues. From the 5' RACE reads, TCRdb called clonotypes with MiXCR, one entry per CDR3 protein. The table lists 95,000 to 120,000 distinct CDR3 sequences, 18% of them singletons. Concerning this clonotype: What it recognizes is unknown.

The source material was PBMCs or a T cell subset sorted from them (not recorded which). The chain couples TRBV7-2 to TRBJ2-2; 11 bases are shared with TRBD2. This sequence originates from a man between 18 and 29 years old who had mild COVID-19 (a few samples of this study predate the infection). Cell type and time point are not known. CDR3 nucleotide sequence: TGTGCCAGCAGGCCGCCGGGACTAGCGGACACCGGGGAGCTGTTTTTT. Translation gives CASRPPGLADTGELFF.